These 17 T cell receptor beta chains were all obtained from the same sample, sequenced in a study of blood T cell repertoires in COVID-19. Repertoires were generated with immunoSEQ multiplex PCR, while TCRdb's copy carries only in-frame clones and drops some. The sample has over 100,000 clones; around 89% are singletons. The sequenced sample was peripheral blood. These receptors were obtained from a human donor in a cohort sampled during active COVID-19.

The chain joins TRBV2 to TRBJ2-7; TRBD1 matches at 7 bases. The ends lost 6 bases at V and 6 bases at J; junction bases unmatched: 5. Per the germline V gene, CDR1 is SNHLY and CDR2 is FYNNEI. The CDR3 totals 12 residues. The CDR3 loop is CASSYDRVEQYF. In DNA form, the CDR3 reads TGTGCCAGCAGCTATGACAGGGTCGAGCAGTACTTC. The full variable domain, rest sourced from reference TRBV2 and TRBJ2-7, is EPEVTQTPSHQVTQMGQEVILRCVPISNHLYFYWYRQILGQKVEFLVSFYNNEISEKSEIFDDQFSVERPDGSNFTLKIRSTKLEDSAMYFCASSYDRVEQYFGPGTRLTVT.

Here the CDR3 reads CASSSSFLYEQYF. The CDR3 bases are TGTGCCAGCAGCTCTAGTTTCCTCTACGAGCAGTACTTC. This chain links TRBV7-2 with TRBJ2-7; D is undetermined. The length of the CDR3 is 13 residues. In germline, CDR1 is SGHTA, CDR2 FQGNSA. The V gene lost 4 bases and the J gene lost 3 bases, with 10 bases spanning the gap.

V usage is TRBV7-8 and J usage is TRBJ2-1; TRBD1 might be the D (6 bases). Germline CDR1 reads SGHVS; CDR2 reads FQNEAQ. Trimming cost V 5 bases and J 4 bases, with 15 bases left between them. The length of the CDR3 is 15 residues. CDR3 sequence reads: CASSLKGQPYNEQFF. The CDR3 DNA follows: TGTGCCAGCAGCCTAAAGGGACAACCGTACAATGAGCAGTTCTTC.

The CDR3 sequence is CASSFNSPYEQYF. The CDR3 bases are TGTGCCAGCAGTTTTAACAGCCCCTACGAGCAGTACTTC. The rearrangement joins TRBV28 to TRBJ2-7; D is uncertain. Germline CDR1 reads MDHEN; CDR2 reads SYDVKM. The V end lost 3 bases, the J end lost 2 bases, and 8 bases lay between the germline ends. CDR3 length equals 13 residues.

The CDR3 loop reads CASSLAADTQYF. The DNA for the CDR3 is TGTGCCAGCAGCTTAGCCGCGGATACGCAGTATTTT. The chain is built from TRBV7-9 and TRBJ2-3; no reliable D call. Germline V gives CDR1 SEHNR, CDR2 FQNEAQ (reference sequence). Trimming removed 0 bases at V and 6 bases at J, with 4 bases between. This CDR3 is 12 amino acids long.

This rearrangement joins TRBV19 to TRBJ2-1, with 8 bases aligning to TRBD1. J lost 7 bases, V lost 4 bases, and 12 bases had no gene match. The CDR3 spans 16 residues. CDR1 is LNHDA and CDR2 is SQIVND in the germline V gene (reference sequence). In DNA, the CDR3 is TGTGCCAGTAGTACGCAGGGGGCACTAGGGCAAAATGAGCAGTTCTTC. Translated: CASSTQGALGQNEQFF. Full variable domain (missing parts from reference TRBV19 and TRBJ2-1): DGGITQSPKYLFRKEGQNVTLSCEQNLNHDAMYWYRQDPGQGLRLIYYSQIVNDFQKGDIAEGYSVSREKKESFPLTVTSAQKNPTAFYLCASSTQGALGQNEQFFGPGTRLTVL.

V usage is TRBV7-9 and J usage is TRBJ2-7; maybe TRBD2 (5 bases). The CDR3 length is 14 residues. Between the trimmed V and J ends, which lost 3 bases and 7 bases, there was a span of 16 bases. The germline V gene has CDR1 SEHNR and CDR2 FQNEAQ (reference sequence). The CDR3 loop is CASSFSGNTGEQYF. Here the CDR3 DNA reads TGTGCCAGCAGCTTTTCCGGGAATACTGGGGAGCAGTACTTC.

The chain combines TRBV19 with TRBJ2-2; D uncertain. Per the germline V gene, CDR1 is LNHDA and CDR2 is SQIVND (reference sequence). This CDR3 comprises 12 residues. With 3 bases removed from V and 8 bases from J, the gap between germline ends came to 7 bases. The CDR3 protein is CASSIQMGELFF. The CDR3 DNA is TGTGCCAGTAGTATCCAAATGGGGGAGCTGTTTTTT.

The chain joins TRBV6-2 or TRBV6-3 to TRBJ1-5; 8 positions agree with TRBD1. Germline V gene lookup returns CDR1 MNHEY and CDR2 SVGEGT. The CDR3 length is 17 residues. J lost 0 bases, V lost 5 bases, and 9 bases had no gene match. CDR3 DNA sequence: TGTGCCAGCAGTGCCGACAGGGGTACCTATAGCAATCAGCCCCAGCATTTT. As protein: CASSADRGTYSNQPQHF.

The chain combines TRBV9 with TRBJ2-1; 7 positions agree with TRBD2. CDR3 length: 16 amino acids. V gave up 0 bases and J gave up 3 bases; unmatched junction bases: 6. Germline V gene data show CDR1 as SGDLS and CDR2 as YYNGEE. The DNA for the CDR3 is TGTGCCAGCAGCGTAGCTTGGCAGCGGGGCTACAATGAGCAGTTCTTC. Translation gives CASSVAWQRGYNEQFF.

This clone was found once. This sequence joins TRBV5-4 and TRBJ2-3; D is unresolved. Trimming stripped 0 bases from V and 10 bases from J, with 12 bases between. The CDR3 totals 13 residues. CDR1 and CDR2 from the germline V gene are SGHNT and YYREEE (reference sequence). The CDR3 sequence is CASSLAYLGAQYF. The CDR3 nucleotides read TGTGCCAGCAGCTTGGCGTACCTAGGTGCGCAGTATTTT.

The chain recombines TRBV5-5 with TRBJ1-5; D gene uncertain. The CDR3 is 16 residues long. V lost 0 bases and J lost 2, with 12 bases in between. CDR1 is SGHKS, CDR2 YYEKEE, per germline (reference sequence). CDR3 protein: CASSLAYSGGNQPQHF. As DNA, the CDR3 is TGTGCCAGCAGCTTGGCGTACAGCGGAGGCAATCAGCCCCAGCATTTT. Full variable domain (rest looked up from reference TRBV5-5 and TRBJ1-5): DAGVTQSPTHLIKTRGQQVTLRCSPISGHKSVSWYQQVLGQGPQFIFQYYEKEERGRGNFPDRFSARQFPNYSSELNVNALLLGDSALYLCASSLAYSGGNQPQHFGDGTRLSIL.

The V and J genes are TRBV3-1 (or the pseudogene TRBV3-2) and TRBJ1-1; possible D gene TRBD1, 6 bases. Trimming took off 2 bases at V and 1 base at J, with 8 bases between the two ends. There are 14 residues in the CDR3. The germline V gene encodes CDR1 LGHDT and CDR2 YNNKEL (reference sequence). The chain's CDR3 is CASSQTGRNTEAFF. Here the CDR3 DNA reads TGTGCCAGCAGCCAAACAGGGAGGAACACTGAAGCTTTCTTT.

Here the CDR3 DNA reads TGCGCCAGCGCCGGACTAGGTTTAAATGAGCAGTTCTTC. Translation gives CASAGLGLNEQFF. V gene TRBV5-1 combines with J gene TRBJ2-1; 7 bases are a match to TRBD2. CDR1 is SGHRS and CDR2 is YFSETQ in the germline V gene. J was trimmed by 7 bases and V by 7 bases; bases with no gene match: 8. The CDR3 extends over 13 amino acids.

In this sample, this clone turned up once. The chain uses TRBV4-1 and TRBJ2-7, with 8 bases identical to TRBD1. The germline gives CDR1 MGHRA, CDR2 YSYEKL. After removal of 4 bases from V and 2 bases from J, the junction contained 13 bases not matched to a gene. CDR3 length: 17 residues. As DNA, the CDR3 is TGCGCCAGCAGCCCAAACCCAGTGGGACAGGCAACCTACGAGCAGTACTTC. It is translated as CASSPNPVGQATYEQYF.

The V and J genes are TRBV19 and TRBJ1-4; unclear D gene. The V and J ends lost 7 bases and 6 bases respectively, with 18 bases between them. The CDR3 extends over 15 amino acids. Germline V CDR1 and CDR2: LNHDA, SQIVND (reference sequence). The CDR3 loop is CASTRGWQEDEKLFF. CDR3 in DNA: TGTGCCAGTACCCGAGGGTGGCAGGAGGATGAAAAACTGTTTTTT.

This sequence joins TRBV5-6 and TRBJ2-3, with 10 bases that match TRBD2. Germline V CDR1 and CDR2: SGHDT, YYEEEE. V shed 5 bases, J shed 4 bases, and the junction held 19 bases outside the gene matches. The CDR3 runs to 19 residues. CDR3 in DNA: TGTGCCAGCAGAAAACGACTAGCGGGTTCCCAAAAAGGGGCAGATACGCAGTATTTT. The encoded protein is CASRKRLAGSQKGADTQYF.